The rows below give T cell receptor beta chains drawn from one sample of a study of T cell responses to AZD1222 COVID-19 vaccine. The data were produced by immunoSEQ multiplex PCR, yet TCRdb's version contains in-frame clones alone and is incomplete. This sample has 150,000 to 250,000 clones, with approximately 95% found just once. The sample here was peripheral blood, taken 28 days after the second AZD1222 dose. All receptors derive from an adult who received the AZD1222 COVID-19 vaccine. The CDR3 runs from the conserved cysteine through the conserved F or W. The D gene is left open where the match is weak. A row's size may be missing; if present it is once, few, many or a size class.

D	V	size	J	DNA	CDR3
TRBD2	TRBV19	NA	TRBJ2-5	TGTGCCAGTAGTAGACCGGGACTAGCATCGGAGACCCAGTACTTC	CASSRPGLASETQYF
NA	TRBV28	NA	TRBJ2-2	TGTGCCAGCAGTTTTCTCCCTCCAAGGCACACCGGGGAGCTGTTTTTT	CASSFLPPRHTGELFF
NA	TRBV6-5	NA	TRBJ2-2	TGTGCCAGCAGTTTGAAACCGGGGACTCACACCGGGGAGCTGTTTTTT	CASSLKPGTHTGELFF
TRBD1	TRBV7-2	NA	TRBJ1-2	TGTGCCAGCAGCACAAGGACAGGAGAGAACTATGGCTACACCTTC	CASSTRTGENYGYTF
TRBD1	TRBV6-5	NA	TRBJ2-5	TGTGCCAGCAGTCACTCTTCGACAGGGAGACAAGAGACCCAGTACTTC	CASSHSSTGRQETQYF
NA	TRBV19	once	TRBJ1-2	TGTGCCAGTAAACGGGCGGTACAGCTTTATGGCTACACCTTC	CASKRAVQLYGYTF
NA	TRBV19	NA	TRBJ1-3	TGTGCCAGTAGTATTTGGAGCTCTGGAAACACCATATATTTT	CASSIWSSGNTIYF
NA	TRBV6-1	NA	TRBJ2-7	TGTGCCAGCACCTCGACAGCGACCTACGAGCAGTACTTC	CASTSTATYEQYF
TRBD1	TRBV3-1/TRBV3-2	NA	TRBJ2-2	TGTGCCAGCAGTCGGGACAGTTTCAGGGCCGGGGAGCTGTTTTTT	CASSRDSFRAGELFF
NA	TRBV3-1/TRBV3-2	NA	TRBJ1-2	TGTGCCAGCAGACAGGGAGCCTATGGCTACACCTTC	CASRQGAYGYTF
NA	TRBV7-8	NA	TRBJ1-6	TGTGCCAGCAGCTTAGTTGTCGGAAATTCACCCCTCCACTTT	CASSLVVGNSPLHF
NA	TRBV7-9	NA	TRBJ1-2	TGTGCCAGCAGCCCTGGGGCCTCGAGGGACTATGGCTACACCTTC	CASSPGASRDYGYTF
NA	TRBV19	NA	TRBJ1-2	TGTGCCAGTAGTATCATTGAGACAGCTTCCCTTGGCTACACCTTC	CASSIIETASLGYTF
NA	TRBV12-3/TRBV12-4	NA	TRBJ2-7	TGTGCTGAGTGCCTCTACGAGCAGTACTTC	CAECLYEQYF
NA	TRBV7-2	NA	TRBJ2-7	TGTGCCAGCAGCCAAGTTTTATCTGAGCAGTACTTC	CASSQVLSEQYF
TRBD2	TRBV6-5	few	TRBJ2-5	TGTGCCAGCCGACTAGCGGGTCAAGAGACCCAGTACTTC	CASRLAGQETQYF
TRBD2	TRBV6-5	NA	TRBJ2-7	TGTGCCAGCAGTTCGGGACTAGCGGGTTCTACCTACGAGCAGTACTTC	CASSSGLAGSTYEQYF
NA	TRBV3-1/TRBV3-2	NA	TRBJ1-2	TGTGCCAGCACCTACCGGGACAACTATGGCTACACCTTC	CASTYRDNYGYTF
TRBD1	TRBV5-5	NA	TRBJ2-3	TGTGCCAGCAGCTTGGTTGGACAGGGCCAGACGCAGTATTTT	CASSLVGQGQTQYF
TRBD1	TRBV5-4	NA	TRBJ2-7	TGTGCCAGCAGCAGGTCCCAGGGGGCGGCGGGCTACGAGCAGTACTTC	CASSRSQGAAGYEQYF
NA	TRBV9	NA	TRBJ1-4	TGTGCCAGCAGCGTAGGGGTGGGGAACTCTGATGAAAAACTGTTTTTT	CASSVGVGNSDEKLFF
NA	TRBV18	NA	TRBJ1-5	TGTGCCAGCTCACCACTAAGAGGATATCAGCCCCAGCATTTT	CASSPLRGYQPQHF
TRBD1	TRBV12-5	NA	TRBJ2-5	TGTGCTAGTGGTTTGGGACAGGGCCGGTGGGAGACCCAGTACTTC	CASGLGQGRWETQYF
NA	TRBV28	NA	TRBJ2-6	TGTGCCAGTCGGGGGAGGGGGCAATTGTCTGGGGCCAACGTCCTGACTTTC	CASRGRGQLSGANVLTF
NA	TRBV6-2/TRBV6-3	NA	TRBJ1-1	TGTGCCAGCAGTCATCCGACGGCTTCGGGCACTGAAGCTTTCTTT	CASSHPTASGTEAFF
NA	TRBV20-1	NA	TRBJ2-7	TGCAGTGCGACCGGGACGCGCGAGCAGTACTTC	CSATGTREQYF
NA	TRBV6-5	NA	TRBJ1-5	TGTGCCAGCAGTATTCGAACGGCGGGTCAGCCCCAGCATTTT	CASSIRTAGQPQHF
TRBD2	TRBV6-2/TRBV6-3	NA	TRBJ2-2	TGTGCCAGCAGTTATTTCCCCGCGGGGGATAACACCGGGGAGCTGTTTTTT	CASSYFPAGDNTGELFF
NA	TRBV11-3	NA	TRBJ2-1	TGTGCCAGCAGCTTGACAGGCTGGAATGAGCAGTTCTTC	CASSLTGWNEQFF
NA	TRBV12-3/TRBV12-4	NA	TRBJ1-1	TGTGCCAGCCGCCATGCCCGCCCTGAAGCTTTCTTT	CASRHARPEAFF
NA	TRBV28	NA	TRBJ2-3	TGTGCCAGCAGTGAGGAGCGGGTCACAGATACGCAGTATTTT	CASSEERVTDTQYF
TRBD1	TRBV19	NA	TRBJ1-5	TGTGCCAGTAGTACCCCGACAGGGACCAATCAGCCCCAGCATTTT	CASSTPTGTNQPQHF
NA	TRBV30	NA	TRBJ1-1	TGTGCCTGGAGACGGGGAGGGAACACTGAAGCTTTCTTT	CAWRRGGNTEAFF
NA	TRBV7-9	NA	TRBJ1-4	TGTGCCAGCAGCATACAGGGTACCACTAATGAAAAACTGTTTTTT	CASSIQGTTNEKLFF
TRBD1	TRBV3-1/TRBV3-2	NA	TRBJ1-4	TGTGCCAGCAGCCATTCAGAAGGGGGCGCGGAAAAACTGTTTTTT	CASSHSEGGAEKLFF
TRBD1	TRBV2	NA	TRBJ1-5	TGTGCCAGCAGTGAAGAAGTGGGGGACAGTCGAGGCAATCAGCCCCAGCATTTT	CASSEEVGDSRGNQPQHF
TRBD2	TRBV3-1/TRBV3-2	NA	TRBJ2-3	TGTGCCAGCAGCCCCACTAGCGGTAGCACAGATACGCAGTATTTT	CASSPTSGSTDTQYF
NA	TRBV6-1	NA	TRBJ1-5	TGTGCCAGCAGTGAAATGCCGGGAAGCAATCAGCCCCAGCATTTT	CASSEMPGSNQPQHF
TRBD1	TRBV3-1/TRBV3-2	NA	TRBJ1-1	TGTGCCAGCAGCCGCCGGGACAGGGCGAGCCCTGAAGCTTTCTTT	CASSRRDRASPEAFF
NA	TRBV7-2	NA	TRBJ1-1	TGTGCCAGCAGCTTCCGGGACACCCGTCTGGAAGCTTTCTTT	CASSFRDTRLEAFF
TRBD1	TRBV28	NA	TRBJ1-3	TGTGCCAGCAGCTCAGGGGGGACCTCCTCTGGAAACACCATATATTTT	CASSSGGTSSGNTIYF
NA	TRBV7-9	NA	TRBJ2-1	TGTGCCAGCAGCTTATCGGGGGGCCAGGGCAATGAGCAGTTCTTC	CASSLSGGQGNEQFF
NA	TRBV6-2/TRBV6-3	NA	TRBJ1-1	TGTGCCAGCAGTTACACACGACACACTGAAGCTTTCTTT	CASSYTRHTEAFF
NA	TRBV5-8	NA	TRBJ1-4	TGTGCCAGCAGCCCACGGATGAATGAAAAACTGTTTTTT	CASSPRMNEKLFF
TRBD2	TRBV3-1/TRBV3-2	NA	TRBJ2-5	TGTGCCAGCAGCCCGCTCGGGACTAGCGGTTCCGTGCCCCAGTACTTC	CASSPLGTSGSVPQYF
NA	TRBV7-8	once	TRBJ1-4	TGTGCCAGCAGCAGCAGAGGGCAACCTAATGAAAAACTGTTTTTT	CASSSRGQPNEKLFF
TRBD1	TRBV5-1	NA	TRBJ2-5	TGCGCCAGCAGCAGGACAGGACAAGTCCAAGAGACCCAGTACTTC	CASSRTGQVQETQYF
TRBD1	TRBV13	NA	TRBJ1-4	TGTGCCAGCAGCTCCCGTGGGGGGCAGGGGGGTGAAAAACTGTTTTTT	CASSSRGGQGGEKLFF
NA	TRBV10-1	NA	TRBJ2-7	TGCGCCAGTTCAGGGTCCTACGAGCAGTACTTC	CASSGSYEQYF
NA	TRBV27	NA	TRBJ1-1	TGTGCCAGCAGTTTAATGGTTCGCACTGAAGCTTTCTTT	CASSLMVRTEAFF